This T cell receptor beta chain was sequenced in a study of shared clonotypes between healthy human individuals. Profiling relied on immunoSEQ multiplex PCR, and the TCRdb table lists in-frame clones only, not all of them. The table shows around 1.1 million clones, with roughly 80% occurring only once. CDR1 is MGHRA, CDR2 YSYEKL, per germline. The CDR3 spans 13 residues. Trimming pared 3 bases from V and 3 bases from J, leaving 7 bases between. The clonotype originates from a man aged 18 to 30 in good health. Some clones in this sample may be carry-over from other donors' samples. The genes are TRBV4-1 and TRBJ2-3; the D is unclear. The sample comprised memory CD4+ T cells from PBMCs. Described subset: CD45RA-negative fraction. CDR3 residues: CASSQLETDTQYF. The CDR3, as DNA: TGCGCCAGCAGCCAGCTGGAGACAGATACGCAGTATTTT.